This TCR beta chain originates from a study of CD8 T cells in Susac syndrome. The study's findings and limits: As the study acknowledged, the number of individuals in its TCR sequencing and HLA analysis was relatively small.

The CDR3 length is 14 residues. Looked up from germline, CDR1 is SNHLY and CDR2 is FYNNEI. V was pared by 2 bases and J by 1 base, with 8 bases between. For this clonotype: Its specificity is unknown.

The RNA, 0.5 to 1 ug, was put through reverse transcription using random hexamers. TCRdb independently ran MiXCR on the immunoSEQ multiplex PCR reads; one entry per CDR3 protein. Here the sample spans 95,000 to 150,000 distinct CDR3 sequences, 90% to 95% being singletons. Sequencing targeted TCR beta in blood CD8+ and CD4+ T cells. Negative magnetic isolation gave CD8+ and CD4+ cells; FACS enriched CD8+ TEMRA. The source is a human donor in good health. The sequencing sample was made of CD4+ T cells from PBMCs. The rearrangement joins TRBV2 to TRBJ1-1; no clear D gene. CDR3 DNA sequence: TGTGCCAGCAGTGAACTCGACCGGAACACTGAAGCTTTCTTT. It specifies CASSELDRNTEAFF. Full variable domain (missing parts from reference TRBV2 and TRBJ1-1): EPEVTQTPSHQVTQMGQEVILRCVPISNHLYFYWYRQILGQKVEFLVSFYNNEISEKSEIFDDQFSVERPDGSNFTLKIRSTKLEDSAMYFCASSELDRNTEAFFGQGTRLTVV.